Listed here are 28 T cell receptor beta chains from one sample, sequenced in a study of T cells in tumors after PD-1 blockade. Profiling relied on immunoSEQ multiplex PCR, and the TCRdb table lists in-frame clones only, not all of them. The sample lists about 34,000 clones; about three quarters were seen once. The material was PBMCs, obtained after anti-PD-1 treatment. The receptors here all came from a human donor with basal cell carcinoma.

This chain links TRBV7-9 with TRBJ1-1; 7 nucleotides align to TRBD1. V dropped 5 bases and J dropped 0; count of bases not matched to a gene: 3. CDR1 is SEHNR, CDR2 FQNEAQ, per germline (reference sequence). The CDR3 totals 14 residues. Here the CDR3 reads CASSGTGVNTEAFF. The CDR3 DNA reads TGTGCCAGCAGCGGAACAGGGGTGAACACTGAAGCTTTCTTT.

This chain connects TRBV5-1 to TRBJ2-3; 12 positions match TRBD2. With 0 bases clipped from V and 5 bases from J, the junction kept 19 bases outside the gene matches. Germline lookup yields CDR1 SGHRS and CDR2 YFSETQ. The CDR3 sequence is 21 residues long. This CDR3 reads CASSLAKASGGARRLVDTQYF. CDR3 sequence (DNA): TGCGCCAGCAGCTTGGCCAAGGCTAGCGGGGGGGCCCGTAGATTAGTAGATACGCAGTATTTT.

The gene calls are TRBV12-5 and TRBJ2-5, with D perhaps TRBD1 (6 bases). The ends were cut back, 1 base at V and 1 base at J, with 7 bases in the middle. CDR1 and CDR2 (germline): LGHNT, FRNRAP. This CDR3 has 14 residues. Here the CDR3 reads CASGLGTVQETQYF. DNA for the CDR3: TGTGCTAGTGGTTTGGGGACAGTCCAAGAGACCCAGTACTTC.

V is TRBV4-1 and J is TRBJ1-6; D gene uncertain. CDR1 and CDR2 from the germline V gene are MGHRA and YSYEKL. V shed 2 bases and J shed 8 bases, with 10 bases lying between them. The CDR3 sequence is 14 residues long. The CDR3 DNA is TGCGCCAGCAGCCAACTGGGTAACCATTCACCCCTCCACTTT. As protein: CASSQLGNHSPLHF.

The rearrangement links TRBV3-1 (or the pseudogene TRBV3-2) to TRBJ2-1; D call uncertain. The ends were cut back, 4 bases at V and 2 bases at J, with 15 bases in the middle. The CDR3 runs 16 residues. Germline CDR1 LGHDT, CDR2 YNNKEL (reference sequence). CDR3 sequence (DNA): TGTGCCAGCAGCCGAAGTCACTTTTCCGCCTACAATGAGCAGTTCTTC. This codes for CASSRSHFSAYNEQFF.

This clone was counted a few times. The chain has TRBV5-4 and TRBJ1-6; D unclear. Germline V gene lookup returns CDR1 SGHNT and CDR2 YYREEE (reference sequence). The V end lost 0 bases, the J end lost 7 bases, and 8 bases lay between the germline ends. This CDR3 has 14 amino acids. CDR3: CASSLAQVNSPLHF. CDR3 sequence (DNA): TGTGCCAGCAGCTTGGCTCAGGTGAATTCACCCCTCCACTTT.

V is TRBV4-2 and J is TRBJ1-1; D might be TRBD1 (6 bases). Germline V gene lookup returns CDR1 LGHNA and CDR2 YNFKEQ. The CDR3 spans 12 residues. Trimming took off 4 bases at V and 5 bases at J, with 8 bases between the two ends. CDR3 in DNA: TGTGCCAGCAGCCGTGGGACAACTGAAGCTTTCTTT. This translates into CASSRGTTEAFF.

CDR3 loop: CASSGGGTTRGYTF. CDR3 DNA: TGTGCCAGCAGTGGAGGGGGGACTACCCGGGGCTACACCTTC. This sequence joins TRBV25-1 and TRBJ1-2; a possible D gene is TRBD1 (6 bases). Trimming removed 4 bases from V and 8 bases from J, with 17 bases in between. Germline assignment: CDR1 MGHDK and CDR2 SYGVNS. CDR3 length: 14 amino acids.

This clone came up once. This chain joins TRBV19 and TRBJ1-1, with unresolved D. The V end lost 5 bases, the J end lost 1 base, and 8 bases lay between the germline ends. The V gene's germline CDR1 is LNHDA and CDR2 SQIVND (reference sequence). This CDR3 is 13 amino acids long. The CDR3 is CASSPRRNTEAFF. Written as DNA, the CDR3 is TGTGCCAGTAGTCCTAGGCGGAACACTGAAGCTTTCTTT.

This clone appeared once. The chain has TRBV9 and TRBJ1-4; D is unresolved. V was trimmed by 4 bases and J by 0 bases, leaving 10 bases between them. The CDR3 has 15 amino acids. Germline values: CDR1 SGDLS, CDR2 YYNGEE. The CDR3 nucleotides are TGTGCCAGCAGCCCTATCGGGACAACTAATGAAAAACTGTTTTTT. Amino acid sequence: CASSPIGTTNEKLFF.

The rearrangement links TRBV7-5 to TRBJ2-7; no DNA check was done on the table's D call, TRBD2. TRBV7-5 counts as a pseudogene. This CDR3 contains 19 residues. The CDR3 sequence is CVRSLAGLSSGGPDYEQYF. DNA of the CDR3: TGTGTCAGAAGCTTAGCGGGCCTTTCTAGCGGGGGGCCCGACTACGAGCAGTACTTC.

V gene TRBV11-3 combines with J gene TRBJ1-1, with D maybe TRBD1 (6 bases). Germline values: CDR1 SGHNT, CDR2 YENEEA. V was shortened by 1 base and J by 4 bases, with 10 bases between the two germline ends. The CDR3 extends over 14 amino acids. The chain's CDR3 is CASSLGGARTEAFF. CDR3 sequence (DNA): TGTGCCAGCAGCTTAGGGGGGGCCCGCACTGAAGCTTTCTTT.

This clone came up once. J is TRBJ2-1 and V is TRBV5-1; 9 bases are a match to TRBD2. Unmatched junction bases numbered 7, after V lost 0 bases and J lost 3 bases. Germline V lookup: CDR1 SGHRS, CDR2 YFSETQ. The CDR3 consists of 17 residues. The CDR3 DNA reads TGCGCCAGCAGCTTGGGTTCTGGAGCGGGAGGCTACAATGAGCAGTTCTTC. Its protein product is CASSLGSGAGGYNEQFF.

In DNA form, the CDR3 reads TGTGCCAGCAGTTTTCGCTATGGCTACACCTTC. Its translation is CASSFRYGYTF. This sequence joins TRBV28 and TRBJ1-2; D gene ambiguous. Deletions cut 3 bases from V and 4 bases from J, with 3 bases between. CDR3 size: 11 residues. Germline CDR1 reads MDHEN; CDR2 reads SYDVKM.

V usage is TRBV5-1 and J usage is TRBJ2-3, with a weak D call TRBD2 (5 bases). This CDR3 has 14 amino acids. CDR1 is SGHRS, CDR2 YFSETQ, per germline. Trimming took 0 bases from V and 6 from J, leaving 11 bases between them. The CDR3 loop reads CASSLGLAGDTQYF. CDR3 sequence (DNA): TGCGCCAGCAGCTTGGGACTTGCGGGTGATACGCAGTATTTT. The whole variable domain, filled in from reference TRBV5-1 and TRBJ2-3, reads KAGVTQTPRYLIKTRGQQVTLSCSPISGHRSVSWYQQTPGQGLQFLFEYFSETQRNKGNFPGRFSGRQFSNSRSEMNVSTLELGDSALYLCASSLGLAGDTQYFGPGTRLTVL.

This chain uses TRBV2 with TRBJ2-7; possible D gene TRBD2, 6 bases. Germline assignment: CDR1 SNHLY and CDR2 FYNNEI. V lost 6 bases and J 0 bases, leaving 12 bases between the germline ends. This CDR3 is built from 14 residues. The CDR3, as DNA: TGTGCCAGCAGGCGGGACCTGAGCTCCTACGAGCAGTACTTC. As protein: CASRRDLSSYEQYF.

This chain connects TRBV6-4 to TRBJ2-7; D tentatively reads TRBD1 or TRBD2 (5 bases each). Germline CDR1 reads MRHNA; CDR2 reads SNTAGT. The V gene lost 6 bases and the J gene lost 3 bases, with 12 bases spanning the gap. This CDR3 comprises 13 residues. In nucleotides, the CDR3 is TGTGCCAGCAGCCCAACAGGAGGCTACGAGCAGTACTTC. Amino acid sequence: CASSPTGGYEQYF.

V gene TRBV4-2 combines with J gene TRBJ1-6; D is ambiguous. Germline-derived CDR1 and CDR2 are LGHNA and YNFKEQ. Trimming removed 1 base from V and 0 bases from J, with 13 bases in between. The CDR3 totals 18 residues. CDR3 region: CASSQGSSGISYNSPLHF. The CDR3 nucleotides read TGTGCCAGCAGCCAAGGATCCTCCGGTATCTCCTATAATTCACCCCTCCACTTT.

The chain uses TRBV4-1 and TRBJ1-1, with D possibly TRBD1 on 5 matching bases. Germline V gene sequence: CDR1 MGHRA, CDR2 YSYEKL. V lost 1 base to trimming and J lost 1 base, with 16 bases between them. This CDR3 is built from 17 residues. The DNA for the CDR3 is TGCGCCAGCAGCCAAGGGCAGGGAGGGTTTTCGAACACTGAAGCTTTCTTT. Translated, it gives CASSQGQGGFSNTEAFF.

This clone was counted a few times. The chain combines TRBV13 with TRBJ2-4; D perhaps matches TRBD1 (6 bases). This CDR3 is 13 amino acids long. CDR1 is PRHDT, CDR2 FYEKMQ, per germline (reference sequence). V shed 4 bases and J shed 6 bases, with 10 bases lying between them. CDR3 protein: CASSYDRINIQYF. The CDR3 coding sequence is TGTGCCAGCAGCTACGACAGGATAAACATTCAGTACTTC.

The chain links TRBV5-5 to TRBJ2-3, with D perhaps TRBD2 (5 bases). The V gene's germline CDR1 is SGHKS and CDR2 YYEKEE (reference sequence). The CDR3 covers 15 residues. The ends were cut back, 2 bases at V and 4 bases at J, with 14 bases in the middle. The CDR3 coding sequence is TGTGCCAGCAGCTTAGCGGATTACGAGGCAGATACGCAGTATTTT. This gives the protein CASSLADYEADTQYF.

J is TRBJ1-1 and V is TRBV9; weak D call: TRBD1 (5 bases). Trimming removed 6 bases from V and 3 bases from J, with 15 bases in between. Per germline, CDR1 SGDLS and CDR2 YYNGEE. CDR3 size: 14 residues. CDR3 region: CASNLQGFDTEAFF. CDR3 DNA sequence: TGTGCCAGCAACCTCCAGGGATTCGACACTGAAGCTTTCTTT.

This chain uses TRBV25-1 with TRBJ1-1; D gene uncertain. The germline V and J ends were trimmed by 3 bases and 2 bases, with 1 base remaining between them. This CDR3 spans 11 amino acids. Germline-derived CDR1 and CDR2 are MGHDK and SYGVNS. CDR3 in DNA: TGTGCCAGCAGTGACAACACTGAAGCTTTCTTT. This gives the protein CASSDNTEAFF.

This sequence joins TRBV7-3 and TRBJ2-2; 11 bases fit TRBD2. The CDR3 consists of 15 residues. The J segment lost 5 bases and the V segment lost 1 base, leaving 0 bases of the junction unmatched. Germline values: CDR1 SGHTA, CDR2 FQGTGA. CDR3 loop: CASSLRTSGTGELFF. The CDR3 DNA reads as TGTGCCAGCAGCTTAAGGACTAGCGGGACCGGGGAGCTGTTTTTT.

The rearrangement links TRBV9 to TRBJ1-1; the match to TRBD1 covers 7 bases. The CDR3 is 15 residues long. Germline-derived CDR1 and CDR2 are SGDLS and YYNGEE. Unmatched junction bases numbered 11, after V lost 4 bases and J lost 5 bases. The CDR3 DNA follows: TGTGCCAGCAGCCGAGGAGGGGGCGGAGGGACTGAAGCTTTCTTT. Residues: CASSRGGGGGTEAFF.

The chain couples TRBV27 to TRBJ2-3; 8 bases are shared with TRBD2. This CDR3 has 15 amino acids. J lost 0 bases, V lost 7 bases, and 6 bases had no gene match. Germline V gene lookup returns CDR1 MNHEY and CDR2 SMNVEV (reference sequence). CDR3 residues: CASTRGGRSTDTQYF. The CDR3 nucleotides read TGTGCCAGCACTCGTGGCGGGAGGAGCACAGATACGCAGTATTTT.

This chain links TRBV4-2 with TRBJ2-3; 11 bases match TRBD1. There are 16 residues in the CDR3. CDR1 and CDR2 from the germline V gene are LGHNA and YNFKEQ. V shed 2 bases and J 7 bases; nucleotides not matched to a gene: 8. The CDR3 DNA reads as TGTGCCAGCAGCCAACCCCATGGACAGGGGGCAAATACGCAGTATTTT. Translated, it gives CASSQPHGQGANTQYF.

A single count supports this clone. CDR3 coding DNA: TGTGCCAGCAGCCTCTTACAGGGTGATGAAAAACTGTTTTTT. This gives the protein CASSLLQGDEKLFF. This chain links TRBV28 with TRBJ1-4; weak D call: TRBD1 (6 bases). Germline V gene sequence: CDR1 MDHEN, CDR2 SYDVKM. V was clipped by 6 bases and J by 6 bases, with 14 bases between them. The CDR3 is 14 amino acids. The full variable domain, its missing parts supplied by reference TRBV28 and TRBJ1-4, is DVKVTQSSRYLVKRTGEKVFLECVQDMDHENMFWYRQDPGLGLRLIYFSYDVKMKEKGDIPEGYSVSREKKERFSLILESASTNQTSMYLCASSLLQGDEKLFFGSGTQLSVL.